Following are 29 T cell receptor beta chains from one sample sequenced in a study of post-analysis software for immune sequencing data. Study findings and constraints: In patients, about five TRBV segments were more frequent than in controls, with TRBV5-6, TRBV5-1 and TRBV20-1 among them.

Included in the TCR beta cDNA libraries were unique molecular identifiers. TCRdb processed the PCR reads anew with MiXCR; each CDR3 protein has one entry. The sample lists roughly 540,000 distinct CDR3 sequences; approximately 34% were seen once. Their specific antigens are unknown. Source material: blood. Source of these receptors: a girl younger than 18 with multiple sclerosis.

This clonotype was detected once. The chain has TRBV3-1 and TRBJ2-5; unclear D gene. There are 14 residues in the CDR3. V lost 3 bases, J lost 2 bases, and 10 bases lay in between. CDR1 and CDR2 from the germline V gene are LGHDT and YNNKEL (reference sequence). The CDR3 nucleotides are TGTGCCAGCAGCCATTCGGCGGTACAAGAGACCCAGTACTTC. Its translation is CASSHSAVQETQYF.

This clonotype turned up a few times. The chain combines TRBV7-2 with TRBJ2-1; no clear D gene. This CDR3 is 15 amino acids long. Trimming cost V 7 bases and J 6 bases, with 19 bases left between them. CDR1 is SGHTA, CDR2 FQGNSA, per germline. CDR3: CASNFPSRLSNEQFF. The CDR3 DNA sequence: TGTGCCAGCAACTTCCCCTCGAGGCTGAGCAATGAGCAGTTCTTC.

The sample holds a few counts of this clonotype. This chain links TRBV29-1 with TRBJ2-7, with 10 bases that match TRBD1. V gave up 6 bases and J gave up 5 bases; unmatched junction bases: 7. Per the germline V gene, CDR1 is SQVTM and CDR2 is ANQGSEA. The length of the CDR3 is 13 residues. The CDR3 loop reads CSVPGQGNNEQYF. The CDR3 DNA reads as TGCAGCGTACCGGGACAGGGGAACAACGAGCAGTACTTC.

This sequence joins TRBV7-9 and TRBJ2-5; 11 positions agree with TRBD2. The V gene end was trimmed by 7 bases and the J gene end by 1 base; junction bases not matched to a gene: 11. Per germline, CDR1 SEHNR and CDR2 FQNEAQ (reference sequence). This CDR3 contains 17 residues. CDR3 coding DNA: TGTGCCAGCAACCCCACTGGGCTAGCGGGGGGCCAAGAGACCCAGTACTTC. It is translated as CASNPTGLAGGQETQYF. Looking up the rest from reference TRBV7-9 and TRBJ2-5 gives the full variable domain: DTGVSQNPRHKITKRGQNVTFRCDPISEHNRLYWYRQTLGQGPEFLTYFQNEAQLEKSRLLSDRFSAERPKGSFSTLEIQRTEQGDSAMYLCASNPTGLAGGQETQYFGPGTRLLVL.

The CDR3 DNA sequence: TGTGCCAGCAGCCCTAACCCCGGGGGGCCCAGCGAGCAGTACTTC. Protein sequence: CASSPNPGGPSEQYF. V is TRBV12-3 or TRBV12-4 and J is TRBJ2-7, with D possibly TRBD2 on 7 matching bases. Trimming took 6 bases from V and 6 from J, leaving 21 bases between them. The CDR3 extends over 15 amino acids.

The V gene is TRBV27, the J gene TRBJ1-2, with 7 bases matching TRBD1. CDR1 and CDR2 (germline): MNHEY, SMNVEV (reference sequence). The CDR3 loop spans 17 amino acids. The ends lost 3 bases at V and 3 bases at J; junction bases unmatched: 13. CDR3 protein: CASSFQPTGARHYGYTF. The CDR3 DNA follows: TGTGCCAGCAGTTTCCAACCAACAGGGGCTAGACACTATGGCTACACCTTC.

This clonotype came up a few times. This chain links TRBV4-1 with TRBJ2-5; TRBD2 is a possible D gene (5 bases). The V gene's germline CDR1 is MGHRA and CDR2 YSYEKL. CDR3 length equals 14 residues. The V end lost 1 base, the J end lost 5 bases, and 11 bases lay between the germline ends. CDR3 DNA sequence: TGCGCCAGCAGCCAAGCACCGGGATGGGAGACCCAGTACTTC. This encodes CASSQAPGWETQYF.

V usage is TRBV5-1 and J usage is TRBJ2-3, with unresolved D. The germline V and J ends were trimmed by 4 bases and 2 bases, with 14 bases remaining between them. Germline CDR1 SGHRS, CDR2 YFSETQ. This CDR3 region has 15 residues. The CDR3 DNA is TGCGCCAGCAGCCCAACGCCCTCGACCACAGATACGCAGTATTTT. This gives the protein CASSPTPSTTDTQYF.

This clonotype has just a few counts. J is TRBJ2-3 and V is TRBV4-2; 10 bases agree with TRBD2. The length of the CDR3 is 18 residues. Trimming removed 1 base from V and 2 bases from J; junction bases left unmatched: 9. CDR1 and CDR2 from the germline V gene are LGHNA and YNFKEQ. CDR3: CASSQAFRTSGHTDTQYF. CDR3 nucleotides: TGTGCCAGCAGCCAAGCCTTCCGGACTAGCGGACACACAGATACGCAGTATTTT.

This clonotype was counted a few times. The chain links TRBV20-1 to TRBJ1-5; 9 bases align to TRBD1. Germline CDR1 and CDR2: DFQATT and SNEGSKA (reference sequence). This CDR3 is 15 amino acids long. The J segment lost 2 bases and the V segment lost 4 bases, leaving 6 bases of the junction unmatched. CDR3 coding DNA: TGCAGTGCTAACAGTCGGACAGGGGGCAATCAGCCCCAGCATTTT. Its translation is CSANSRTGGNQPQHF.

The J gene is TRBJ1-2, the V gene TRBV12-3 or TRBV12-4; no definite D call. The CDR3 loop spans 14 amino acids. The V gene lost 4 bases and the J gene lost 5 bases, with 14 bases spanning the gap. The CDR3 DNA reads TGTGCCAGCAGTTCCGGGTTCCTCCGGTATGGCTACACCTTC. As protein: CASSSGFLRYGYTF.

CDR3 coding DNA: TGCAGTGCTAGAGAAGGGGACAGGCAAAATTCACCCCTCCACTTT. Protein sequence: CSAREGDRQNSPLHF. V usage is TRBV20-1 and J usage is TRBJ1-6, with 8 bases lining up with TRBD1. CDR1 is DFQATT and CDR2 is SNEGSKA in the germline V gene (reference sequence). The CDR3 has 15 residues. The V gene end was trimmed by 0 bases and the J gene end by 7 bases; junction bases not matched to a gene: 5.

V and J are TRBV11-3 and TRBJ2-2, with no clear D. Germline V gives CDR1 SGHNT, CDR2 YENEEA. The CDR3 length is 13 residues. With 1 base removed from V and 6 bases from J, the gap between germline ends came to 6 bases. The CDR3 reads CASSLGIPGELFF. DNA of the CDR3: TGTGCCAGCAGCTTAGGGATACCCGGGGAGCTGTTTTTT. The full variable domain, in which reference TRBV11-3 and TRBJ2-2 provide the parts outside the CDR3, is EAGVVQSPRYKIIEKKQPVAFWCNPISGHNTLYWYLQNLGQGPELLIRYENEEAVDDSQLPKDRFSAERLKGVDSTLKIQPAELGDSAVYLCASSLGIPGELFFGEGSRLTVL.

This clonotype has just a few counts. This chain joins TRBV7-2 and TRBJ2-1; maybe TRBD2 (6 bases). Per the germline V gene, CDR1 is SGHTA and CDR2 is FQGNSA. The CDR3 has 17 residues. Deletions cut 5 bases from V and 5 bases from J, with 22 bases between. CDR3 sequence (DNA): TGTGCCAGCAGCCCCCGTTTGAAGCGGGTATTAAACAATGAGCAGTTCTTC. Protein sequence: CASSPRLKRVLNNEQFF.

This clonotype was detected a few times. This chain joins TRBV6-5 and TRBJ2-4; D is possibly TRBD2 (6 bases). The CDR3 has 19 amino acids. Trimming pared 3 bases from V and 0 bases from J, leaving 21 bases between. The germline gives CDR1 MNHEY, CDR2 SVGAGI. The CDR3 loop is CASSYSTGVSLLAKNIQYF. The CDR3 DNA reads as TGTGCCAGCAGTTATTCAACGGGGGTTTCCCTTCTAGCCAAAAACATTCAGTACTTC.

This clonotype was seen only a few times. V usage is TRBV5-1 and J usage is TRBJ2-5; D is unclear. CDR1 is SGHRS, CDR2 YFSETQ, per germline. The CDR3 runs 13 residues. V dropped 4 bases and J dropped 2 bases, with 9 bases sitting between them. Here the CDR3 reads CASSTDGQETQYF. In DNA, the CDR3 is TGCGCCAGCAGCACGGACGGACAAGAGACCCAGTACTTC.

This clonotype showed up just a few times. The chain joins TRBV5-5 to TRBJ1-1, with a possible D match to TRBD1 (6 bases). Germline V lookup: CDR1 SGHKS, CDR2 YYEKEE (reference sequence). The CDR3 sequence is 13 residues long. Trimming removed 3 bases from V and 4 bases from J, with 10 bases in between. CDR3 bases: TGTGCCAGCAGCTGGGGGCTTGGCACTGAAGCTTTCTTT. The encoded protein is CASSWGLGTEAFF.

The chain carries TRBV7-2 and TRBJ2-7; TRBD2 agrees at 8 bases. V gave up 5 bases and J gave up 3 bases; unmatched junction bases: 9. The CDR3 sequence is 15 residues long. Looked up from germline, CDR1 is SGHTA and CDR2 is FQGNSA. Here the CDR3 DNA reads TGTGCCAGCAGCCGTATACGGGGGGGTATCTACGAGCAGTACTTC. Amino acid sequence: CASSRIRGGIYEQYF.

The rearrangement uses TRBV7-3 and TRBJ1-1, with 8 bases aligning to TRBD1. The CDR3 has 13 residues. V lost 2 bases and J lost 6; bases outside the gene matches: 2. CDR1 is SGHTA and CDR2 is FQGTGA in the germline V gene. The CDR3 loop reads CASSLQGAAEAFF. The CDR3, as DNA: TGTGCCAGCAGCTTACAGGGGGCTGCTGAAGCTTTCTTT.

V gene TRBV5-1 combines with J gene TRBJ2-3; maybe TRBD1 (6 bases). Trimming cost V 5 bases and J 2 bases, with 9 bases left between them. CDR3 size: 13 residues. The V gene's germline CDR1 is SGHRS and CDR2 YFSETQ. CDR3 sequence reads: CASRDSLTDTQYF. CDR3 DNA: TGCGCCAGCAGGGACAGTCTCACAGATACGCAGTATTTT. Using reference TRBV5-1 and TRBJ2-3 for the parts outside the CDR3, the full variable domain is KAGVTQTPRYLIKTRGQQVTLSCSPISGHRSVSWYQQTPGQGLQFLFEYFSETQRNKGNFPGRFSGRQFSNSRSEMNVSTLELGDSALYLCASRDSLTDTQYFGPGTRLTVL.

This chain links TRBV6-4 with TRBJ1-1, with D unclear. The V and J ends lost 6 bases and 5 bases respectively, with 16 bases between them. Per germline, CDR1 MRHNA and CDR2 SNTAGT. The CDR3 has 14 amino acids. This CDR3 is CASSPKAGWTEAFF. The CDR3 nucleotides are TGTGCCAGCAGCCCGAAGGCGGGTTGGACTGAAGCTTTCTTT.

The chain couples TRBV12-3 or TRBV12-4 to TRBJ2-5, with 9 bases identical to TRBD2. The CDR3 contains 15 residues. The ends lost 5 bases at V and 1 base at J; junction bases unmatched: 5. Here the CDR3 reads CASSELAGLQETQYF. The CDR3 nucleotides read TGTGCCAGCAGTGAACTAGCGGGCCTCCAAGAGACCCAGTACTTC.

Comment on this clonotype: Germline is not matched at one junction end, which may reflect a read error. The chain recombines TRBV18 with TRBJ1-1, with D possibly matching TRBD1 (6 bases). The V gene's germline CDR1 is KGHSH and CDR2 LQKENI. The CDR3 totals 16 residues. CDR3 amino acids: CVSSPKYDRINTEAFF. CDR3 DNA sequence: TGTGTCAGCTCCCCGAAATATGACAGGATTAACACTGAAGCTTTCTTT.

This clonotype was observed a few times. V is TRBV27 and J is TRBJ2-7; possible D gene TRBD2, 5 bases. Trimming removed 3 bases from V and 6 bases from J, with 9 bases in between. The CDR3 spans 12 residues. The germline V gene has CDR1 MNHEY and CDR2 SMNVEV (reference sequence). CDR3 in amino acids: CASSFIRGEQYF. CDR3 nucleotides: TGTGCCAGCAGTTTTATTCGGGGCGAGCAGTACTTC.

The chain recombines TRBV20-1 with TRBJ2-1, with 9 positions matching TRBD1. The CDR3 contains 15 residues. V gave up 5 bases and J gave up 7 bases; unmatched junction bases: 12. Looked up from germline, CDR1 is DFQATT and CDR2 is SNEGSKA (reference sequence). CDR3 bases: TGCAGTGCTGGGGTTGCGGACAGGGGTGGAAATGAGCAGTTCTTC. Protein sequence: CSAGVADRGGNEQFF.

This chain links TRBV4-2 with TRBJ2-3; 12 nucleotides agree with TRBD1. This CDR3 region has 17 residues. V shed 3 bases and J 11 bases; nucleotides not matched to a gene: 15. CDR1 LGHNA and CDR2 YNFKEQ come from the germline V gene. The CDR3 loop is CASSQPGQGARQMMQYF. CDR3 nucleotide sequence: TGTGCCAGCAGCCAGCCGGGACAGGGGGCGCGCCAGATGATGCAGTATTTT.

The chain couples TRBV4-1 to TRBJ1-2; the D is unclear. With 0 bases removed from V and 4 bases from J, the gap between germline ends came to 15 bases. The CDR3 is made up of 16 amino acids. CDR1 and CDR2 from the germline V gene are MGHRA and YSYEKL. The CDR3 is CASSQDVSDGAYGYTF. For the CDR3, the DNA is TGCGCCAGCAGCCAAGATGTATCAGATGGAGCCTATGGCTACACCTTC.

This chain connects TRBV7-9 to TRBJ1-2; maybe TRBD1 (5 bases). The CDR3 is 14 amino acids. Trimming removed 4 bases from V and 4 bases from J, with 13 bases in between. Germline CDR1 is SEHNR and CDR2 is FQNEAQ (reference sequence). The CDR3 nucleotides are TGTGCCAGCAGCTCTTGGGACGGACTCTATGGCTACACCTTC. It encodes CASSSWDGLYGYTF. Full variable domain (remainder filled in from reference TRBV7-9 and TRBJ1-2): DTGVSQNPRHKITKRGQNVTFRCDPISEHNRLYWYRQTLGQGPEFLTYFQNEAQLEKSRLLSDRFSAERPKGSFSTLEIQRTEQGDSAMYLCASSSWDGLYGYTFGSGTRLTVV.

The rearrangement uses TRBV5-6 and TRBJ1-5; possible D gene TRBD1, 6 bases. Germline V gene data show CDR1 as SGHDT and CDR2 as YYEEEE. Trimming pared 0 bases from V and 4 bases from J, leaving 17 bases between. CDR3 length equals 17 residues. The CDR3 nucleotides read TGTGCCAGCAGCTTGGGAATAGGGGGGCTTGGGAATCAGCCCCAGCATTTT. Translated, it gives CASSLGIGGLGNQPQHF. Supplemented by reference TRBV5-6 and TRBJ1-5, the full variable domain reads DAGVTQSPTHLIKTRGQQVTLRCSPKSGHDTVSWYQQALGQGPQFIFQYYEEEERQRGNFPDRFSGHQFPNYSSELNVNALLLGDSALYLCASSLGIGGLGNQPQHFGDGTRLSIL.